This T cell receptor (beta chain) comes out of a study of identical twins. Overall study results and limits: Twin sharing of out-of-frame TCR alpha was underestimated by models in monozygotic pairs. Twin pairs had excess sharing that was weaker in beta out-of-frame sequences.

TCRdb independently ran MiXCR on the 5' RACE reads; one entry per CDR3 protein. The repertoire holds 350,000 to 450,000 distinct CDR3 sequences, with less than 20% as singletons. Comments on this clonotype: Antigen unknown.

The germline V and J ends were trimmed by 0 bases and 5 bases, with 13 bases remaining between them. The CDR3 spans 15 residues. Germline V CDR1 and CDR2: SGHTA, FQGNSA. The source material was naive T cells sorted from blood. The sequence derives from a man between 50 and 59 years old in good health. The J gene is TRBJ2-5, the V gene TRBV7-2; no firm D call. The CDR3, as DNA: TGTGCCAGCAGCTTAGCTCTGGCTGGGGTGGAGACCCAGTACTTC. Encoded protein: CASSLALAGVETQYF.